The rows below give T cell receptor beta chains drawn from one sample of a study of blood T cell repertoires in COVID-19. TCRdb's table, derived via immunoSEQ multiplex PCR, lists solely in-frame clones and lacks some. The sample shows about 100,000 clones, around nine tenths of them seen only once. The sequenced material came from peripheral blood. Every receptor here comes from a human donor in a cohort sampled during active COVID-19. The CDR3 runs from the conserved cysteine through the conserved F or W. The order of the fields is clone size, J gene, D gene, V gene, CDR3 DNA, CDR3 protein. D genes are given only for firm matches. For some rows the clone size is stated as once, few or many, or as a class when expanded; others skip it.

-,TRBJ2-7,-,TRBV5-4,TGTGCCAGCAGCCCACTCCGGGCCGGGGTCGAGCAGTACTTC,CASSPLRAGVEQYF
-,TRBJ2-7,-,TRBV28,TGTGCCAGCAGTTTAGCCCAGAACTCCTACGAGCAGTACTTC,CASSLAQNSYEQYF
once,TRBJ2-2,TRBD2,TRBV19,TGTGCCAGTAGTCCCACGACCATAGCGGGAGGGGCTACCGGGGAGCTGTTTTTT,CASSPTTIAGGATGELFF
-,TRBJ2-7,-,TRBV5-4,TGTGCCAGCAGCGATGGGGGGACGGGGTCATACGAGCAGTACTTC,CASSDGGTGSYEQYF
-,TRBJ2-2,-,TRBV19,TGTGCCAGTAGTAGGACAATTCGGGACTCGAGACTAGCGAACACCGGGGAGCTGTTTTTT,CASSRTIRDSRLANTGELFF
-,TRBJ2-2,TRBD2,TRBV11-3,TGTGCCAGCAGCTCGGGACTAGCGGGGGCCGGGGAGCTGTTTTTT,CASSSGLAGAGELFF
-,TRBJ2-3,-,TRBV27,TGTGCCAGCAGTTTACGTGCCGGGGTAGCGCCTCTGACGAATACGCAGTATTTT,CASSLRAGVAPLTNTQYF
-,TRBJ1-6,TRBD1,TRBV6-2/TRBV6-3,TGTGCCAGCAGTCCGGACAGGGGGCTTTTTAAACCCCTCCACTTT,CASSPDRGLFKPLHF
-,TRBJ2-3,TRBD2,TRBV30,TGTGCCTGGAGTTTTAGCGGGAGGCCTACAGATACGCAGTATTTT,CAWSFSGRPTDTQYF
-,TRBJ1-6,-,TRBV30,TGTGCCTGGAGTGTATCCGCATTAGAGAATTCACCCCTCCACTTT,CAWSVSALENSPLHF
-,TRBJ2-5,-,TRBV5-1,TGCGCCAGCAGCTTGGCCGGGGTTTTGGAGACCCAGTACTTC,CASSLAGVLETQYF
-,TRBJ2-2,-,TRBV28,TGTGCCAGCAGTTTTGGCAGCCCGGGGACCGGGGAGCTGTTTTTT,CASSFGSPGTGELFF
-,TRBJ1-2,-,TRBV20-1,TGCAGTGCTAGTTCGGGGATTCTTTATGGCTACACCTTC,CSASSGILYGYTF
-,TRBJ2-2,TRBD2,TRBV6-5,TGTGCCAGCAGCGCCCGCGGGGGGAACACCGGGGAGCTGTTTTTT,CASSARGGNTGELFF
-,TRBJ2-2,-,TRBV19,TGTGCCAGTAGTCCGACAGGCACAAACACCGGGGAGCTGTTTTTT,CASSPTGTNTGELFF
-,TRBJ2-7,TRBD2,TRBV7-6,TGTGCCAGCAGTTTCGGGACTACCTCCTACGAGCAGTACTTC,CASSFGTTSYEQYF
-,TRBJ2-1,TRBD2,TRBV4-2,TGTGCCGGATCCTCAGGGACTAGCGGGAGCAATGAGCAGTTCTTC,CAGSSGTSGSNEQFF
-,TRBJ2-5,TRBD2,TRBV3-1/TRBV3-2,TGTGCCAGCAGCCAAGGGGATATGGCGGGGGGGAAGCGACTGTGGACCCAGTACTTC,CASSQGDMAGGKRLWTQYF
-,TRBJ2-1,TRBD2,TRBV6-2/TRBV6-3,TGTGCCAGCAGTTACGCTTCTAGCGGGGGGGGAAATGAGCAGTTCTTC,CASSYASSGGGNEQFF
-,TRBJ1-1,-,TRBV11-2,TGTGCCAGCAGCTTAGTGGGGACACAGAACACTGAAGCTTTCTTT,CASSLVGTQNTEAFF
-,TRBJ1-1,-,TRBV29-1,TGCAGCGTACTCGACAGGATCGAAGCTTTCTTT,CSVLDRIEAFF
-,TRBJ2-3,TRBD2,TRBV10-3,TGTGCCATCAGTGAGATCGATAGCGGGAGCACAGATACGCAGTATTTT,CAISEIDSGSTDTQYF
-,TRBJ1-4,-,TRBV4-3,TGCGCCAGCAGCCGAGAGATCGGGAGCAATGAAAAACTGTTTTTT,CASSREIGSNEKLFF
-,TRBJ1-5,-,TRBV4-1,TGCGCCAGCAGCCAAGCACGGACACTTAATCAGCCCCAGCATTTT,CASSQARTLNQPQHF
-,TRBJ2-5,TRBD2,TRBV7-2,TGTGCCAGCAGCCCTAGCGGGAGACGGGAGACCCAGTACTTC,CASSPSGRRETQYF
-,TRBJ1-1,TRBD1,TRBV7-9,TGTGCCAGCAGCTTGGGACAGGGGGCTGTCACTGAAGCTTTCTTT,CASSLGQGAVTEAFF
-,TRBJ2-3,TRBD2,TRBV7-3,TGTGCCAGCAGCTGGACTAGTCGTGACACAGATACGCAGTATTTT,CASSWTSRDTDTQYF
-,TRBJ2-5,-,TRBV5-1,TGCGCCAGCAGCTTATTTACTAGCTCAGAGACCCAGTACTTC,CASSLFTSSETQYF
-,TRBJ1-6,TRBD1,TRBV2,TGTGCCAGCAGGCAATCTTATATTGGGGACAGGGTCTATAATTCACCCCTCCACTTT,CASRQSYIGDRVYNSPLHF
-,TRBJ1-4,-,TRBV5-1,TGCGCCAGCAGCTCCTCTACAACTAATGAAAAACTGTTTTTT,CASSSSTTNEKLFF
-,TRBJ1-5,-,TRBV30,TGTGCCTGGAGTGGACAGCGAAATCAGCCCCAGCATTTT,CAWSGQRNQPQHF
-,TRBJ2-1,TRBD2,TRBV30,TGTGCCTGGAGACCCGGACTAGCGGGGCACAATGAGCAGTTCTTC,CAWRPGLAGHNEQFF
-,TRBJ2-1,TRBD2,TRBV11-3,TGTGCCAGCAGCAATAGCGGGAATGGCAATGAGCAGTTCTTC,CASSNSGNGNEQFF
-,TRBJ1-1,TRBD1,TRBV28,TGTGCCAGCAGTTCGAGACCGGGACAGGCGCATGATGAAGCTTTCTTT,CASSSRPGQAHDEAFF
-,TRBJ2-3,-,TRBV7-2,TGTGCCAGCAGCTTCTTGGGGCCCAATACGCAGTATTTT,CASSFLGPNTQYF
once,TRBJ2-7,-,TRBV6-2/TRBV6-3,TGTGCCAGCAGTCCCCGCAGGCGCGAGCAGTACTTC,CASSPRRREQYF
-,TRBJ2-2,-,TRBV4-1,TGCGCCAGCAGCCATAACGCAGGGCTAGGAAACGGGGAGCTGTTTTTT,CASSHNAGLGNGELFF
-,TRBJ2-3,TRBD1,TRBV18,TGTGCCAGCTCACCTACAATCCCGGGACAGAACACAGATACGCAGTATTTT,CASSPTIPGQNTDTQYF
few,TRBJ2-1,-,TRBV4-3,TGCGCCAGCAGCCAAGATCTAGAGGCCTACAATGAGCAGTTCTTC,CASSQDLEAYNEQFF
-,TRBJ2-3,TRBD2,TRBV6-4,TGTGCCAGCAGTGCCAATCTGATTTGGCTAGCGGGAGCCGGCACAGATACGCAGTATTTT,CASSANLIWLAGAGTDTQYF